The clone carrying this T cell receptor beta chain has just a few counts. What it recognizes is unknown. In the ophthalmopathy cohort, Clinical Activity Score was at least 3, NOSPECS grade at least 4, and duration under 3 months. Isolation of PBMCs was performed on about 10 ml fresh peripheral blood. The length of the CDR3 is 14 residues. J gave up 5 bases and V 4 bases, and 5 bases lay outside the gene matches. In germline, CDR1 is SGDLS, CDR2 YYNGEE. The sample comes from a study of T cells in Graves' hyperthyroidism and ophthalmopathy. The TCR beta CDR3 regions underwent amplification using RNA transcripts as the source. The TCR CDR3 first-round RT-PCR relied on the HTBI primer set. TCRdb analysed the multiplex PCR reads with MiXCR anew, one entry per CDR3 protein. The repertoire consists of around 570,000 distinct CDR3 sequences, with about 20% occurring once and the leading ten covering 45% to 50%.

Notes on the study in general: Model-based prediction identified ophthalmopathy a median 6.5 months prior to its onset.

Source material: blood. The J gene is TRBJ2-1, the V gene TRBV9; 8 nucleotides match TRBD2. The source is a man aged 35 to 55 with Graves' ophthalmopathy. For the CDR3, the DNA is TGTGCCAGCAGCCCCGGGGGGGGGGACAATGAGCAGTTCTTC. Its protein is CASSPGGGDNEQFF.